This TCR beta chain was sequenced during a study of T cell repertoires in aging, cancer and after chemotherapy. Study summary: Healthy donor repertoires were recorded over several months to years and showed clear clonal overlap. Notes on the study in general: In each cancer cohort, median generation probability increased across chemotherapy, suggesting thymic output rebounded.

Amplification of TCR beta used genomic DNA extracted from peripheral blood. As to this clonotype: Its antigen is not known.

Multiplex touch-down PCR with TRB-A/B primers amplified rearranged V-D-J TRB sequences. Each CDR3 protein is one row after TCRdb ran MiXCR on the multiplex PCR reads. The sample consists of about 11,000 distinct CDR3 sequences, under 55% of them appearing once. This CDR3 comprises 15 residues. V lost 3 bases to trimming and J lost 5 bases; unmatched junction nucleotides: 5. Germline V gene lookup returns CDR1 SGDLS and CDR2 YYNGEE. This chain connects TRBV9 to TRBJ2-3; 11 positions agree with TRBD2. Material for sequencing was blood. This sequence was found in a human donor in good health. This CDR3 is CASSEASGGKDTQYF. CDR3 DNA: TGTGCCAGCAGCGAGGCTAGCGGGGGGAAAGATACGCAGTATTTT.